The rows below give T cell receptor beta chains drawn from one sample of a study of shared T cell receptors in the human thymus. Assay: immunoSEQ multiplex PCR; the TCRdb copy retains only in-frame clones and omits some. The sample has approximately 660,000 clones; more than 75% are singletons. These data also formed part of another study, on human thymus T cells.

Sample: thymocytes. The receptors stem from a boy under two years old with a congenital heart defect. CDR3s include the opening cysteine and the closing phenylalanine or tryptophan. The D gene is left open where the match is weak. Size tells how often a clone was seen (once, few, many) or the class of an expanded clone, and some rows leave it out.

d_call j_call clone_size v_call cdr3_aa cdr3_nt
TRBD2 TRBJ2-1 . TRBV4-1 CASSQDRRTSGKGPSYNEQFF TGCGCCAGCAGCCAAGATAGACGGACTAGCGGGAAGGGCCCCTCCTACAATGAGCAGTTCTTC
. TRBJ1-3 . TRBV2 CASSTGFSGNTIYF TGTGCCAGCAGTACAGGGTTCTCTGGAAACACCATATATTTT
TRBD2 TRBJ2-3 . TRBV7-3 CASSLRPSGSTDTQYF TGTGCCAGCAGCTTAAGGCCTAGCGGGAGTACAGATACGCAGTATTTT
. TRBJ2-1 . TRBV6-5 CASSNLAPNNEQFF TGTGCCAGCAGTAATCTAGCGCCGAACAATGAGCAGTTCTTC
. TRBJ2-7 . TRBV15 CATSRGRASYEQYF TGTGCCACCAGCAGAGGGAGGGCCTCCTACGAGCAGTACTTC
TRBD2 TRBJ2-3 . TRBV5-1 CASSGTSGKDTQYF TGCGCCAGCAGCGGGACTAGCGGGAAAGATACGCAGTATTTT
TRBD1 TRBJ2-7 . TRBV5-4 CASSPDRGVYEQYF TGTGCCAGCAGCCCCGACAGGGGGGTCTACGAGCAGTACTTC
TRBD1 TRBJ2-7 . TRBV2 CVSSDQGQGLGQYF TGTGTCAGCAGTGACCAAGGACAGGGGCTAGGGCAGTACTTC
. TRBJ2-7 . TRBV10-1 CASSPGPFYEQYF TGCGCCAGCAGTCCAGGTCCATTCTACGAGCAGTACTTC
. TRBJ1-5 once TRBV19 CASSIYVSHSSLSNQPQHF TGTGCCAGTAGTATTTATGTTTCCCATAGTTCCTTGAGCAATCAGCCCCAGCATTTT
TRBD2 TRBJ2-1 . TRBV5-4 CASSLGDGPQEDSGSNEQFF TGTGCCAGCAGCTTGGGGGATGGCCCCCAGGAAGATAGCGGGAGCAATGAGCAGTTCTTC
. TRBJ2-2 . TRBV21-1 CASSKGGGDRANTGELFF TGTGCCAGCAGCAAAGGGGGTGGGGACAGGGCGAACACCGGGGAGCTGTTTTTT
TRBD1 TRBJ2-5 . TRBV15 CATSGYKGGETQYF TGTGCCACCAGCGGATATAAAGGGGGCGAGACCCAGTACTTC
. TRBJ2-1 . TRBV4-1 CASSQEPASEHNEQFF TGCGCCAGCAGCCAAGAACCTGCAAGCGAACACAATGAGCAGTTCTTC
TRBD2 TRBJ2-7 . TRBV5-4 CASSPLPAGTYEQYF TGTGCCAGCAGCCCCTTGCCAGCGGGGACTTACGAGCAGTACTTC
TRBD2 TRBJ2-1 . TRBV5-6 CASTCSGRENNEQFF TGTGCCAGCACCTGTAGCGGGAGGGAAAACAATGAGCAGTTCTTC
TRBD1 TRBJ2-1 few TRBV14 CASSQGVSGGYNEQFF TGTGCCAGCAGCCAAGGCGTTTCAGGGGGTTACAATGAGCAGTTCTTC
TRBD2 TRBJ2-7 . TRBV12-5 CASGLDRGDPIYEQYF TGTGCTAGTGGTTTGGATCGGGGGGACCCTATTTACGAGCAGTACTTC
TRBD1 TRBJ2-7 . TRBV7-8 CASSTGQGATSYEQYF TGTGCCAGCAGCACCGGACAGGGCGCTACGAGCTACGAGCAGTACTTC
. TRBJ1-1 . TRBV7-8 CASSLSGRMNTEAFF TGTGCCAGCAGCTTAAGTGGGCGTATGAACACTGAAGCTTTCTTT
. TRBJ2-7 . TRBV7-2 CASSLGGPGPYEQYF TGTGCCAGCAGCTTAGGCGGCCCTGGTCCCTACGAGCAGTACTTC
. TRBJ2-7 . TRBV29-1 CSAVQGTMSSYEQYF TGCAGCGCTGTCCAGGGGACTATGAGCTCCTACGAGCAGTACTTC
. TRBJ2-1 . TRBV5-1 CASRAEPLSNEQFF TGCGCCAGCAGGGCGGAACCCCTGAGTAATGAGCAGTTCTTC
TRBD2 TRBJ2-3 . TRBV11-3 CASSSSGRITDTQYF TGTGCCAGCAGCTCAAGCGGGAGGATCACAGATACGCAGTATTTT
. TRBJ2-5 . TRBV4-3 CASSQDYGYYEETQYF TGCGCCAGCAGCCAAGACTATGGATACTATGAAGAGACCCAGTACTTC
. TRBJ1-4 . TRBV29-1 CSVEEDSEVATNEKLFF TGCAGCGTTGAGGAGGACAGCGAGGTCGCAACTAATGAAAAACTGTTTTTT
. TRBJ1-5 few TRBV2 CASSEAKEVRQPQHF TGTGCCAGCAGTGAAGCAAAGGAAGTCAGGCAGCCCCAGCATTTT
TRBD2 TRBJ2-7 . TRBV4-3 CASSQDRPSGSEQYF TGCGCCAGCAGCCAAGATCGGCCTAGCGGGAGCGAGCAGTACTTC
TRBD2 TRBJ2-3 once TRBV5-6 CASSLTSGREVADTQYF TGTGCCAGCAGCTTGACTAGCGGGAGGGAAGTGGCAGATACGCAGTATTTT
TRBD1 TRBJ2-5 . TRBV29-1 CSVAAGGNETQYF TGCAGCGTAGCCGCAGGGGGAAACGAGACCCAGTACTTC
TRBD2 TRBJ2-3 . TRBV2 CASSGEETSHPKGRGTDTQYF TGTGCCAGCAGTGGGGAGGAGACTAGCCATCCAAAGGGAAGGGGCACAGATACGCAGTATTTT
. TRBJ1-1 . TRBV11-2 CASSSYRETEAFF TGTGCCAGCAGCTCGTACAGGGAAACTGAAGCTTTCTTT
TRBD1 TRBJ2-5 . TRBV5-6 CASSLVPGGHGETQYF TGTGCCAGCAGCTTGGTCCCAGGGGGCCACGGGGAGACCCAGTACTTC
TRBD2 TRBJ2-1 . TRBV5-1 CASSRGPGGSSYNEQFF TGCGCCAGCAGCCGAGGTCCTGGCGGGAGTAGCTACAATGAGCAGTTCTTC
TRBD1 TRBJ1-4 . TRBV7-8 CASSHWTGRAEKLFF TGTGCCAGCAGCCATTGGACAGGGAGGGCTGAAAAACTGTTTTTT
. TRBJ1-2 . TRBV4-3 CASSQVASGRGANYGYTF TGCGCCAGCAGCCAAGTTGCCTCCGGGAGGGGCGCTAACTATGGCTACACCTTC
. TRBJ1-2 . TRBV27 CASSFGGLSSGYTF TGTGCCAGCAGTTTCGGCGGACTGAGTAGTGGCTACACCTTC
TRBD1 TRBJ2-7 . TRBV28 CASSPGTGPIYEQYF TGTGCCAGCAGCCCCGGGACAGGGCCAATCTACGAGCAGTACTTC
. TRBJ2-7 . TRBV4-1 CASRGASSYEQYF TGCGCCAGCAGAGGGGCTAGCTCCTACGAGCAGTACTTC
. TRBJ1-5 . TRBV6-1 CARRIPLMRQPQHF TGTGCCCGACGTATCCCACTTATGCGGCAGCCCCAGCATTTT
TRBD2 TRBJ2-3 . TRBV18 CASSLSGSPDTQYF TGTGCCAGCTCACTCAGCGGGAGCCCAGATACGCAGTATTTT
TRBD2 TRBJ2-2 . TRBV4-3 CASSQAAFQELAGAVGGELFF TGCGCCAGCAGCCAAGCCGCCTTTCAAGAGCTAGCGGGAGCGGTAGGCGGGGAGCTGTTTTTT
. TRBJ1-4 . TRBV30 CAWRLVLTENEKLFF TGTGCCTGGAGACTGGTCCTTACAGAAAATGAAAAACTGTTTTTT
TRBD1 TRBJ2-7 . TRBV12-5 CASGLVILPGQGAYEQYF TGTGCTAGTGGTTTGGTAATCCTACCGGGACAGGGTGCCTACGAGCAGTACTTC